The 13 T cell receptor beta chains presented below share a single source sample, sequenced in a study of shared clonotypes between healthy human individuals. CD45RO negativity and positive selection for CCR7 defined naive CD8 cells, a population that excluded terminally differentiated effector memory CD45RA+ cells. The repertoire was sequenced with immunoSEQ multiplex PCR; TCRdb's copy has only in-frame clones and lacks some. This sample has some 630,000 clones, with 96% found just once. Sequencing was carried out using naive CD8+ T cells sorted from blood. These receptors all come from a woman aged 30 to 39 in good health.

The DNA for the CDR3 is TGTGCCAGCAGCATAAATAGCGGGAGTACGGGGTATGAGCAGTTCTTC. This sequence encodes CASSINSGSTGYEQFF. The rearrangement links TRBV5-6 to TRBJ2-1; 9 bases are shared with TRBD2. This CDR3 contains 16 residues. The germline gives CDR1 SGHDT, CDR2 YYEEEE. Trimming cost V 4 bases and J 8 bases; bases outside gene matches: 13.

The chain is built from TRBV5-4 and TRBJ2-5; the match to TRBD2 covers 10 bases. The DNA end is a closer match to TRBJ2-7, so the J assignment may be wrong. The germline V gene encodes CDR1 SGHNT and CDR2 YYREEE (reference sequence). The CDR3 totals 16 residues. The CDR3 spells CASSLAGLAGAYEQYF. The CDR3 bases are TGTGCCAGCAGCTTGGCGGGTCTAGCGGGAGCTTACGAGCAGTACTTC.

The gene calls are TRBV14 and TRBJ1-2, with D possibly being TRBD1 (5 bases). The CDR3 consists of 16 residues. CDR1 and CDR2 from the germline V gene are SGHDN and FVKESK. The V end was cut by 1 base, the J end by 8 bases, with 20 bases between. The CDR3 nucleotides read TGTGCCAGCAGCCAAGTAGGATGGCAGGGAGTCAAGGGCTACACCTTC. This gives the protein CASSQVGWQGVKGYTF.

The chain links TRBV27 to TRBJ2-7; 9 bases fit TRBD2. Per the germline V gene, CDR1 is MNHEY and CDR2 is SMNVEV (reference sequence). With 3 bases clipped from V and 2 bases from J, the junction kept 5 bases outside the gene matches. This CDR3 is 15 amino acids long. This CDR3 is CASSFGSSGAYEQYF. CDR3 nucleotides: TGTGCCAGCAGTTTTGGATCTAGCGGGGCCTACGAGCAGTACTTC.

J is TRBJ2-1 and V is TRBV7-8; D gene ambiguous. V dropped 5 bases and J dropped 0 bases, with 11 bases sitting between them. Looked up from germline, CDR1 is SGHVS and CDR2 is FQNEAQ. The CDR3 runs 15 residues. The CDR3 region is CASSRRTSSYNEQFF. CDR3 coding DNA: TGTGCCAGCAGCCGACGGACGAGCTCCTACAATGAGCAGTTCTTC.

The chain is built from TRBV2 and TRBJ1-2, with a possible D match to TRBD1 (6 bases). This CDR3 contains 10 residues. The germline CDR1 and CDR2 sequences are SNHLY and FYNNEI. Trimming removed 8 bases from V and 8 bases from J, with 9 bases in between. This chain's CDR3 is CASAGVGYTF. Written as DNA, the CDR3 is TGTGCCAGCGCAGGGGTAGGCTACACCTTC. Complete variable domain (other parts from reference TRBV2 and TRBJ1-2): EPEVTQTPSHQVTQMGQEVILRCVPISNHLYFYWYRQILGQKVEFLVSFYNNEISEKSEIFDDQFSVERPDGSNFTLKIRSTKLEDSAMYFCASAGVGYTFGSGTRLTVV.

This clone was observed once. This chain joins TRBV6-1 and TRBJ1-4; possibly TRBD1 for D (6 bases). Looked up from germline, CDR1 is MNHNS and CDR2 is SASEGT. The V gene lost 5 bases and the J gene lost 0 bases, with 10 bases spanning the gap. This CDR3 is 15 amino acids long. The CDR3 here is CASSRDTSTNEKLFF. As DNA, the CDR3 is TGTGCCAGCAGTCGGGACACTTCAACTAATGAAAAACTGTTTTTT.

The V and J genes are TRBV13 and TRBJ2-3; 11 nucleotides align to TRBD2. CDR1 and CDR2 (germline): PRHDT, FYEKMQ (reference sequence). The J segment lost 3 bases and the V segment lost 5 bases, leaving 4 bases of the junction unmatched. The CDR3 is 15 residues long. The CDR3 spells CASSATSGSTDTQYF. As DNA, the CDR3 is TGTGCCAGCAGCGCCACTAGCGGGAGTACAGATACGCAGTATTTT.

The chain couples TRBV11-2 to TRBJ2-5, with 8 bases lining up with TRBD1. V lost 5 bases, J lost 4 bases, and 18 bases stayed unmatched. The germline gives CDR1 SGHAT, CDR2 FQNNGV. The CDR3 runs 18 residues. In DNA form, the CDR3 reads TGTGCCAGCAGCCCCTCCCCGGGACAGGTTTCCTTAGGAGAGACCCAGTACTTC. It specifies CASSPSPGQVSLGETQYF.

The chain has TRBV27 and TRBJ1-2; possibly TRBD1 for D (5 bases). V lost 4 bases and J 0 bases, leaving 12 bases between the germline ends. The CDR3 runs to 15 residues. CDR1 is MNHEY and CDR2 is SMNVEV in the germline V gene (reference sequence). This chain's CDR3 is CASSSLGETNYGYTF. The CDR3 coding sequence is TGTGCCAGCAGTTCCCTGGGGGAGACTAACTATGGCTACACCTTC.

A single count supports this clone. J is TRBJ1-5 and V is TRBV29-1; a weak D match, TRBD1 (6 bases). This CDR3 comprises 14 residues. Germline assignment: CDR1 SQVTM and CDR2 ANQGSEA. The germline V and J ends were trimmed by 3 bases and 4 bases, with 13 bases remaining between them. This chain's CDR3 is CSVEGASPNQPQHF. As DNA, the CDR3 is TGCAGCGTTGAGGGGGCCAGCCCGAATCAGCCCCAGCATTTT.

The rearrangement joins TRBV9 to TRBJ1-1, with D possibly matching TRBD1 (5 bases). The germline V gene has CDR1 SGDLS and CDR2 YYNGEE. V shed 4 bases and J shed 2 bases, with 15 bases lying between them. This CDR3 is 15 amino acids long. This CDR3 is CASSPWGVFNTEAFF. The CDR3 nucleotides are TGTGCCAGCAGCCCTTGGGGGGTGTTCAACACTGAAGCTTTCTTT.

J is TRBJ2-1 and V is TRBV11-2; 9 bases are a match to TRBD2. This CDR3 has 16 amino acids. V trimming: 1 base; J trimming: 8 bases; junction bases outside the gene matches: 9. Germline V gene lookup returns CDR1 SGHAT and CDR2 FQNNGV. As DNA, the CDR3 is TGTGCCAGCAGCTTAGCGGGGGCGGGAGGGCCCGATGAGCAGTTCTTC. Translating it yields CASSLAGAGGPDEQFF.